The 10 T cell receptor beta chains below come from one sample, sequenced in a study of T cells in Graves' hyperthyroidism and ophthalmopathy. Amplification yielded TCR beta CDR3 regions, with RNA transcripts as the source. HTBI primers were used for first-round RT-PCR of the TCR CDR3. TCRdb reprocessed the multiplex PCR reads with MiXCR, giving one entry per CDR3 protein. The sample lists 500,000 or so distinct CDR3 sequences; 16% were seen once. Sample: blood. All receptors come from a woman in her 30s with Graves' ophthalmopathy.

At least ten counts were recorded for this clonotype. The chain carries TRBV30 and TRBJ1-5; D uncertain. The V end lost 2 bases, the J end lost 2 bases, and 13 bases lay between the germline ends. Germline-derived CDR1 and CDR2 are GTSNPN and SVGIG (reference sequence). The CDR3 extends over 15 amino acids. Here the CDR3 reads CAWSKRPVGNQPQHF. The CDR3 DNA is TGTGCCTGGAGTAAAAGACCGGTGGGCAATCAGCCCCAGCATTTT.

This rearrangement joins TRBV9 to TRBJ2-2; D is unresolved. The CDR3 sequence is 12 residues long. Looked up from germline, CDR1 is SGDLS and CDR2 is YYNGEE. The germline V and J ends were trimmed by 4 bases and 7 bases, with 8 bases remaining between them. The CDR3 sequence: CASSPFDGELFF. The CDR3 DNA follows: TGTGCCAGCAGCCCTTTTGACGGGGAGCTGTTTTTT.

In its sample, this clonotype was seen many times. The rearrangement uses TRBV28 and TRBJ1-2; D is undetermined. Germline V gives CDR1 MDHEN, CDR2 SYDVKM. CDR3 length equals 12 residues. V gave up 2 bases and J gave up 6 bases, with 7 bases separating them. The CDR3 DNA follows: TGTGCCAGCAGTTTAATGATGAATGGCTACACCTTC. It specifies CASSLMMNGYTF.

To note about this clonotype: This sequence may be a read error, since a much larger clone differs from it by one base. The chain carries TRBV4-1 and TRBJ2-1; possible D gene TRBD2, 6 bases. Germline V lookup: CDR1 MGHRA, CDR2 YSYEKL. The V and J ends lost 1 base and 8 bases respectively, with 18 bases between them. The CDR3 loop spans 16 amino acids. The DNA for the CDR3 is TGCGCCAGCAGCCAAGTAGAGCGGGTAGCGGCTGATGAGCAGTTCTTC. Translated, it gives CASSQVERVAADEQFF.

As concerns this clonotype: Germline is not matched at one junction end, which may reflect a read error. The chain has TRBV11-1 and TRBJ2-3; D not resolved. The CDR3 runs 14 residues. Germline V gives CDR1 SGHAT, CDR2 FQDESV (reference sequence). The CDR3 DNA follows: TGCGCCAGCAGCCAAGTAGAGTCCCCAGATACGCAGTATTTT. It is translated as CASSQVESPDTQYF.

This clonotype was counted only a few times. V gene TRBV3-1 combines with J gene TRBJ1-6; perhaps TRBD1 as D (5 bases). Trimming took 0 bases from V and 10 from J, leaving 13 bases between them. There are 15 residues in the CDR3. In germline, CDR1 is LGHDT, CDR2 YNNKEL (reference sequence). Here the CDR3 DNA reads TGTGCCAGCAGCCAAGATGGGACTGGTAGATCACCCCTCCACTTT. Its translation: CASSQDGTGRSPLHF.

The chain uses TRBV29-1 and TRBJ2-7, with 12 bases identical to TRBD2. Germline loops: CDR1 SQVTM, CDR2 ANQGSEA. This CDR3 region has 18 residues. V lost 4 bases to trimming and J lost 5 bases; unmatched junction nucleotides: 18. CDR3 amino acids: CSVGPLPLTSGRWDEQYF. In DNA, the CDR3 is TGCAGCGTTGGCCCTCTTCCTTTGACTAGCGGGAGATGGGACGAGCAGTACTTC.

This clonotype was found many times. The chain combines TRBV6-2 or TRBV6-3 with TRBJ2-2, with D hard to call. CDR1 and CDR2 from the germline V gene are MNHEY and SVGEGT. Trimming shortened V by 0 bases and J by 0 bases, and 11 bases separated the two germline ends. This CDR3 region has 17 residues. The CDR3 reads CASSYSLGLSNTGELFF. CDR3 DNA: TGTGCCAGCAGTTACTCTTTGGGCCTCTCGAACACCGGGGAGCTGTTTTTT.

The rearrangement links TRBV10-3 to TRBJ1-2; 7 bases are shared with TRBD1. V trimming: 0 bases; J trimming: 6 bases; junction bases outside the gene matches: 13. This CDR3 comprises 17 residues. From germline, CDR1 is ENHRY and CDR2 SYGVKD. CDR3 nucleotides: TGTGCCATCAGTGAGTCCCCGAAGGGGGCTTTGGAGGATGGCTACACCTTC. Amino acids: CAISESPKGALEDGYTF.

This clonotype came up many times. The chain couples TRBV7-2 to TRBJ2-1; tentatively, D is TRBD2 (5 bases). The V gene's germline CDR1 is SGHTA and CDR2 FQGNSA. The CDR3 loop spans 13 amino acids. Trimming took 1 base from V and 8 from J, leaving 9 bases between them. The CDR3 sequence is CASSLVEGYEQFF. In DNA, the CDR3 is TGTGCCAGCAGCTTAGTCGAGGGCTATGAGCAGTTCTTC.